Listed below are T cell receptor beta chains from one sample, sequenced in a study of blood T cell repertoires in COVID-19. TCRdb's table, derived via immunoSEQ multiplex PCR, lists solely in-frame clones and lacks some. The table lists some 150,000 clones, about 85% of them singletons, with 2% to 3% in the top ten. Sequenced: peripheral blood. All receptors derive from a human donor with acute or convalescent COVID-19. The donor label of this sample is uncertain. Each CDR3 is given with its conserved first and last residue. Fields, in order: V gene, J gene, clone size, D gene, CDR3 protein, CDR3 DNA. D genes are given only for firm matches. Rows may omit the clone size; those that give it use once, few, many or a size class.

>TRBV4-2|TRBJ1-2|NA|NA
CASSQEIGVSNYGYTF
TGTGCCAGCAGCCAAGAAATCGGGGTCTCTAACTATGGCTACACCTTC
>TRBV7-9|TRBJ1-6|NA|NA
CASSLVQGGNSPLHF
TGTGCCAGCAGCTTAGTCCAGGGAGGTAATTCACCCCTCCACTTT
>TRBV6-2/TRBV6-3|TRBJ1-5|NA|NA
CASSYSIQGRHYQPQHF
TGTGCCAGCAGTTACTCGATACAGGGACGACATTATCAGCCCCAGCATTTT
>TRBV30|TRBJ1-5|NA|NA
CAWSAAGGTQPQHF
TGTGCCTGGAGTGCGGCGGGGGGGACTCAGCCCCAGCATTTT
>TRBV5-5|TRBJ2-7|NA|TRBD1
CASSLDPGQGTYEQYF
TGTGCCAGCAGCTTGGATCCGGGACAGGGAACCTACGAGCAGTACTTC
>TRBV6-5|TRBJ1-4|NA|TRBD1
CASTRAGTVGEKLFF
TGTGCCAGCACTCGAGCAGGGACAGTGGGTGAAAAACTGTTTTTT
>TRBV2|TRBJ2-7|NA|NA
CASTTWRGFGEQYF
TGTGCCAGCACCACATGGCGGGGTTTCGGCGAGCAGTACTTC
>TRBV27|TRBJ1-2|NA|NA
CASSFGRGLGYTF
TGTGCCAGCAGTTTTGGTAGAGGCCTCGGCTACACCTTC
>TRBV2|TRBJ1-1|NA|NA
CASTPDRLNTEAFF
TGTGCCAGCACCCCCGACAGGTTGAACACTGAAGCTTTCTTT
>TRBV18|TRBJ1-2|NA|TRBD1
CASSLGDRAYGYTF
TGTGCCAGCTCACTGGGGGACAGAGCCTATGGCTACACCTTC
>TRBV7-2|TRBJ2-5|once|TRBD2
CASSGRGGRETQYF
TGTGCCAGCAGCGGACGCGGGGGGCGGGAGACCCAGTACTTC
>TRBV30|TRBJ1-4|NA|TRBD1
CAWTTQGVNEKLFF
TGTGCCTGGACCACACAGGGGGTTAATGAAAAACTGTTTTTT
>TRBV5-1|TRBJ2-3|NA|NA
CASSLATLATDTQYF
TGCGCCAGCAGCTTGGCCACGCTAGCCACAGATACGCAGTATTTT
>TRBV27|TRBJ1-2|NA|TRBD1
CASSLSEGTVYGYTF
TGTGCCAGCAGTTTATCGGAGGGGACAGTCTATGGCTACACCTTC
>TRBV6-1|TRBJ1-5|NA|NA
CASSEVGLNQPQHF
TGTGCCAGCAGTGAAGTGGGGCTTAATCAGCCCCAGCATTTT
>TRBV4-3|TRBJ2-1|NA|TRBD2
CASSQTAGGVINEQFF
TGCGCCAGCAGCCAAACGGCGGGAGGGGTTATTAATGAGCAGTTCTTC
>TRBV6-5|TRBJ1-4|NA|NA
CASSYGGPGKLFF
TGTGCCAGCAGTTACGGGGGCCCGGGTAAACTGTTTTTT
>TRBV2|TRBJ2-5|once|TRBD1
CASSDDRGAETQYF
TGTGCCAGCAGTGACGACAGGGGTGCAGAGACCCAGTACTTC
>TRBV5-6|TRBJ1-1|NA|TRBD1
CASSFRDREIGTEAFF
TGTGCCAGCAGCTTCCGGGACAGGGAGATTGGCACTGAAGCTTTCTTT
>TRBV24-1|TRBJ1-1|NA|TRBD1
CATSDRNRGTEAFF
TGTGCCACCAGTGATAGGAACAGGGGCACTGAAGCTTTCTTT
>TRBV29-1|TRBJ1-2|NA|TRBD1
CSETGGTNYGYTF
TGCAGCGAGACAGGGGGCACTAACTATGGCTACACCTTC
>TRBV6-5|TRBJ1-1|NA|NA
CASSPDGVQEAFF
TGTGCCAGCAGTCCAGACGGAGTGCAGGAAGCTTTCTTT
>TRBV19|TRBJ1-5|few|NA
CASSISGHQPQHF
TGTGCCAGTAGTATTTCGGGTCATCAGCCCCAGCATTTT
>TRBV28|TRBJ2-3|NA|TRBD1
CASSPGQGATDTQYF
TGTGCCAGCAGTCCAGGACAGGGGGCAACAGATACGCAGTATTTT
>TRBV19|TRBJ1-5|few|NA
CASSRLQGGTEQPQHF
TGTGCCAGTAGTAGACTACAGGGCGGAACGGAACAGCCCCAGCATTTT
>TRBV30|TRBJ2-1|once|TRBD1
CAWSPGQGGYNEQFF
TGTGCCTGGAGCCCCGGACAGGGGGGATACAATGAGCAGTTCTTC
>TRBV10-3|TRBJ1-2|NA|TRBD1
CAISESYQGAKGYTF
TGTGCCATCAGTGAGTCGTATCAGGGGGCGAAAGGCTACACCTTC
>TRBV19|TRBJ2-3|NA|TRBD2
CASSIEGLAGTDTQYF
TGTGCCAGTAGTATCGAGGGACTAGCGGGCACAGATACGCAGTATTTT
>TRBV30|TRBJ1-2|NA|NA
CAWSARRFYGYTF
TGTGCCTGGAGTGCACGTAGATTCTATGGCTACACCTTC
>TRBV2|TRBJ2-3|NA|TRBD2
CASSVLAGNADTQYF
TGTGCCAGCAGTGTACTAGCGGGCAACGCAGATACGCAGTATTTT
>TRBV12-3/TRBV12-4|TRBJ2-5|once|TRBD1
CASSSTGLETQYF
TGTGCCAGCAGTTCGACAGGGTTAGAGACCCAGTACTTC
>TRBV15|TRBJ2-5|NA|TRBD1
CATSRDRGETQYF
TGTGCCACCAGTAGGGACAGGGGAGAGACCCAGTACTTC
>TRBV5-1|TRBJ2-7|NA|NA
CASSLLAGAGEQYF
TGCGCCAGCAGCTTGCTGGCGGGGGCCGGCGAGCAGTACTTC
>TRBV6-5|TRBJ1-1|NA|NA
CASSYTLDGQIEAFF
TGTGCCAGCAGTTATACTCTGGATGGACAGATTGAAGCTTTCTTT
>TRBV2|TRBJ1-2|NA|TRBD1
CASSQDRGATF
TGTGCCAGCAGTCAGGACAGGGGAGCTACCTTC